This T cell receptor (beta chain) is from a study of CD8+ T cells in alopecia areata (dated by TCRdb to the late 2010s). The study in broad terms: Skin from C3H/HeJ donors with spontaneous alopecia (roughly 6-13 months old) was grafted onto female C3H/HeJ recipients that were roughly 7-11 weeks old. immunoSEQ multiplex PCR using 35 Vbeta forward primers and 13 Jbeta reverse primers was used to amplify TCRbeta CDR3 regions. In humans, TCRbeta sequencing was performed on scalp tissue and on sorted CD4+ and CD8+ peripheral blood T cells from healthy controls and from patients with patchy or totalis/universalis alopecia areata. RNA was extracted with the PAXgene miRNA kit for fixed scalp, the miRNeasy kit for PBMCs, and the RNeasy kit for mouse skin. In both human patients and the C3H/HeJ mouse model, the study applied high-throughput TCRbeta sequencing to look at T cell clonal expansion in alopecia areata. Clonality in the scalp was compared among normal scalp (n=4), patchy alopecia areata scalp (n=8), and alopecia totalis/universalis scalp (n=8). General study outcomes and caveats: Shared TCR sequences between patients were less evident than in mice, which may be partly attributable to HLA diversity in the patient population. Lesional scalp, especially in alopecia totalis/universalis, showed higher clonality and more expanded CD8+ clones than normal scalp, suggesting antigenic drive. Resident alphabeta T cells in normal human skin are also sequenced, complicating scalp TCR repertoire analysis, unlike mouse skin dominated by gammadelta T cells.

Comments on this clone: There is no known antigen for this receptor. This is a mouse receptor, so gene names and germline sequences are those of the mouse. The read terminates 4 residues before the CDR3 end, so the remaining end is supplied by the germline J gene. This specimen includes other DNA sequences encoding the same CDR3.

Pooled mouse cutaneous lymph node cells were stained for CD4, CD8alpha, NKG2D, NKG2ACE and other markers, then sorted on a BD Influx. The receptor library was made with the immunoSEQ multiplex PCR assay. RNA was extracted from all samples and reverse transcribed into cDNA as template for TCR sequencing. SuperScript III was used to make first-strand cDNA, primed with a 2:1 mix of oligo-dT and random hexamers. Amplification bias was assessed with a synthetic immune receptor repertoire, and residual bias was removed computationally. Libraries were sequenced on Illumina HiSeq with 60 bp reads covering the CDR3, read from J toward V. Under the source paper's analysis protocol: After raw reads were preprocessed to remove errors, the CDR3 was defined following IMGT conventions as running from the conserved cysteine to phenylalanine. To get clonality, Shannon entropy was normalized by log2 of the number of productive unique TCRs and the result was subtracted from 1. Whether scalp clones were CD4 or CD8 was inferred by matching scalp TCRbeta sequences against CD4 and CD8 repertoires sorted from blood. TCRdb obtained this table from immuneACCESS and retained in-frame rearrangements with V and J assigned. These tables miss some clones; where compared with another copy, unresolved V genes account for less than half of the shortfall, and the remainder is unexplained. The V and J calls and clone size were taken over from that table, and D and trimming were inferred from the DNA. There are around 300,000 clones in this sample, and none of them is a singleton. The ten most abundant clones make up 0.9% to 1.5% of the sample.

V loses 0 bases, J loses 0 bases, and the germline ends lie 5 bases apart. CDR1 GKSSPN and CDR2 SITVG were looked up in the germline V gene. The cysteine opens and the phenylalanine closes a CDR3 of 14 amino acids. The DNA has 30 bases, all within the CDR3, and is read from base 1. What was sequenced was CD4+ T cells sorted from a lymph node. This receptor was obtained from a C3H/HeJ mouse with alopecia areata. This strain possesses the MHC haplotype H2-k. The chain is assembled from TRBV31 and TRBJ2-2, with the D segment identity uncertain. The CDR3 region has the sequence CAWSLGTNTGQLYF. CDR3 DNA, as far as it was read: TGTGCCTGGAGTCTGGGAACAAACACCGGG.